The 13 T cell receptor beta chains listed next were all sequenced from one sample in a study of post-analysis software for immune sequencing data. Findings of the study overall: The five TRBV segments detected at higher frequency in patients than in controls included TRBV5-6, TRBV5-1 and TRBV20-1.

Prepared TCR beta cDNA libraries contained unique molecular identifiers. TCRdb called the PCR reads again in MiXCR, with one record for every CDR3 protein. The sample holds hundreds of thousands of distinct CDR3 sequences; roughly 45% are singletons and the top ten take 9.5% to 13%. Their cognate antigens are unknown. The material sequenced was blood. The receptor set was obtained from a girl under 18 with multiple sclerosis.

This clonotype was seen a handful of times. The chain employs TRBV7-8 and TRBJ2-7; 10 nucleotides match TRBD2. The CDR3 consists of 15 residues. Germline V lookup: CDR1 SGHVS, CDR2 FQNEAQ. V lost 11 bases, J lost 7 bases, and 17 bases stayed unmatched. This CDR3 is CAGGASGSFSDEQYF. As DNA, the CDR3 is TGTGCCGGGGGCGCTAGCGGGAGTTTCTCGGATGAGCAGTACTTC.

The chain joins TRBV5-1 to TRBJ1-4; D is unclear. Germline V gene sequence: CDR1 SGHRS, CDR2 YFSETQ. The CDR3 extends over 14 amino acids. V lost 0 bases to trimming and J lost 7 bases, with 10 bases between them. CDR3 coding DNA: TGCGCCAGCAGCTTGGACAGTACCCCTGAAAAACTGTTTTTT. This translates into CASSLDSTPEKLFF.

This clonotype was counted a few times. V and J are TRBV15 and TRBJ2-5; TRBD1 or TRBD2 may be the D gene (5 bases each). CDR3 length equals 15 residues. V lost 3 bases and J lost 2, with 13 bases in between. Germline V gives CDR1 LNHNV, CDR2 YYDKDF (reference sequence). The DNA of the CDR3 is TGTGCCACCAGCAGGGCCGGGGACCCTCAAGAGACCCAGTACTTC. This gives the protein CATSRAGDPQETQYF.

V gene TRBV7-2 combines with J gene TRBJ2-7, with no clear D. The CDR3 contains 14 residues. Germline V gene sequence: CDR1 SGHTA, CDR2 FQGNSA. Trimming shortened V by 5 bases and J by 2 bases, and 13 bases separated the two germline ends. DNA for the CDR3: TGTGCCAGCAGCCCGAGCCCGAGAACCTACGAGCAGTACTTC. As protein: CASSPSPRTYEQYF.

This clonotype was counted once. J is TRBJ2-5 and V is TRBV12-3 or TRBV12-4, with D possibly being TRBD1 or TRBD2 (5 bases each). TRBJ2-7 explains the end of the DNA better; the J call may be wrong. The CDR3 consists of 14 residues. CDR3 in amino acids: CASSWDLGSYEQYF. CDR3 coding DNA: TGTGCCAGCAGTTGGGACCTGGGGTCGTACGAGCAGTACTTC.

The chain carries TRBV12-3 or TRBV12-4 and TRBJ2-5, with 7 nucleotides matching TRBD1. This CDR3 contains 13 residues. V shed 3 bases, J shed 5 bases, and the junction held 3 bases outside the gene matches. CDR3: CASSFRGWETQYF. In DNA form, the CDR3 reads TGTGCCAGCAGTTTCAGGGGGTGGGAGACCCAGTACTTC.

This chain connects TRBV20-1 to TRBJ2-1; 7 bases line up with TRBD1. CDR1 and CDR2 from the germline V gene are DFQATT and SNEGSKA (reference sequence). The CDR3 covers 14 residues. The ends lost 1 base at V and 5 bases at J; junction bases unmatched: 5. The CDR3 sequence: CSARGQGAHNEQFF. The CDR3 DNA is TGCAGTGCTAGAGGACAGGGAGCCCACAATGAGCAGTTCTTC.

This clonotype was recorded a few times. The rearrangement links TRBV29-1 to TRBJ2-7; 12 bases map to TRBD1. The V gene's germline CDR1 is SQVTM and CDR2 ANQGSEA. The CDR3 has 17 amino acids. J gave up 0 bases and V 7 bases, and 13 bases lay outside the gene matches. CDR3 DNA sequence: TGCAGCGCAACGGGACAGGGGGCATCGCGGAGCTCCTACGAGCAGTACTTC. This translates into CSATGQGASRSSYEQYF.

The genes are TRBV4-1 and TRBJ2-1; D is possibly TRBD2 (6 bases). V was shortened by 0 bases and J by 8 bases, with 17 bases between the two germline ends. This CDR3 contains 16 residues. Germline lookup yields CDR1 MGHRA and CDR2 YSYEKL. CDR3 protein: CASSQDWPGAGHEQFF. CDR3 DNA: TGCGCCAGCAGCCAAGATTGGCCGGGAGCTGGGCATGAGCAGTTCTTC.

The chain has TRBV7-9 and TRBJ2-1; possible D gene TRBD1, 5 bases. V was pared by 1 base and J by 7 bases, with 17 bases between. Germline V gene lookup returns CDR1 SEHNR and CDR2 FQNEAQ (reference sequence). The CDR3 loop spans 16 amino acids. The CDR3 protein is CASSLVVRKKGNEQFF. Written as DNA, the CDR3 is TGTGCCAGCAGCTTAGTTGTCAGAAAAAAGGGGAATGAGCAGTTCTTC.

This clonotype came up a few times. The V and J genes are TRBV29-1 and TRBJ2-1; a weak D match, TRBD1 (6 bases). This CDR3 spans 11 amino acids. Trimming took 7 bases from V and 6 from J, leaving 10 bases between them. In germline, CDR1 is SQVTM, CDR2 ANQGSEA. The CDR3 loop reads CSADRTNEQFF. The CDR3 bases are TGCAGCGCCGACAGGACCAATGAGCAGTTCTTC.

There are a few counts of this clonotype. The rearrangement joins TRBV11-2 to TRBJ2-7; 7 positions match TRBD2. This CDR3 has 13 residues. The J segment lost 4 bases and the V segment lost 2 bases, leaving 2 bases of the junction unmatched. Germline lookup yields CDR1 SGHAT and CDR2 FQNNGV. In nucleotides, the CDR3 is TGTGCCAGCAGCTTACTAGCGGCTTACGAGCAGTACTTC. Protein sequence: CASSLLAAYEQYF.

The gene calls are TRBV7-3 and TRBJ2-1; 7 bases agree with TRBD2. The CDR3 length is 13 residues. The trim removed 9 bases at V and 7 bases at J, leaving 9 bases unmatched. Germline lookup yields CDR1 SGHTA and CDR2 FQGTGA. CDR3 in amino acids: CARINGRNNEQFF. CDR3 coding DNA: TGTGCCAGGATTAACGGGAGGAATAATGAGCAGTTCTTC. The variable domain in full, completed from reference TRBV7-3 and TRBJ2-1, reads GAGVSQTPSNKVTEKGKYVELRCDPISGHTALYWYRQSLGQGPEFLIYFQGTGAADDSGLPNDRFFAVRPEGSVSTLKIQRTERGDSAVYLCARINGRNNEQFFGPGTRLTVL.